The clone carrying this TCR beta chain was recorded many times. This record belongs to a study of blood T cells in healthy people across ages. For the second PCR, which ran for about 7 to 12 cycles, a sample-barcoded 5' primer and a J-beta primer mix were used. TCRdb reprocessed the 5' RACE reads via MiXCR and lists one record per CDR3 protein. The table shows about 650,000 distinct CDR3 sequences, with less than 40% occurring only once. V was shortened by 2 bases and J by 5 bases, with 11 bases between the two germline ends. This CDR3 is built from 13 residues. CDR1 and CDR2 from the germline V gene are SGHRS and YFSETQ.

Sequenced: blood. The V call is TRBV5-1, the J call TRBJ2-7; a weak D match, TRBD2 (5 bases). This TCR came from a woman aged 80 or over in good health. The CDR3 nucleotides are TGCGCCAGCAGCTTCGAGGGAATCGACGAGCAGTACTTC. Translation gives CASSFEGIDEQYF.